These 23 T cell receptor beta chains share one sample of origin, sequenced in a study of tumor and adjacent non-tumor tissue in lung cancer. RNA was extracted from bulk tissue without any cell sorting. The library came from three nested PCR rounds adapted from ARM-PCR protocols. Via MiXCR, TCRdb re-called the multiplex PCR reads, giving one row per CDR3 protein. The sample lists some 74,000 distinct CDR3 sequences, 72% occurring once. Sample: lung tumor tissue. Receptor source: a woman in her thirties or forties with non-small cell lung cancer.

With regard to this clonotype: A much larger clone lies one base from this, so it may be a read error. The chain recombines TRBV5-4 with TRBJ2-2; D not certain. Germline V gene lookup returns CDR1 SGHNT and CDR2 YYREEE (reference sequence). The CDR3 runs 15 residues. The CDR3 is CASSLDGSNTRELFF. The CDR3 nucleotides are TGTGCCAGCAGCTTGGACGGGTCCAACACCAGGGAGCTGTTTTTT.

This clonotype has a handful of counts. Here the CDR3 omits its conserved ending phenylalanine or tryptophan, so a read error is the likely source. It is unclear where the CDR3 begins or ends on the DNA, so no DNA is shown, and the CDR3 is as TCRdb lists it. The J gene is TRBJ2-3, the V gene TRBV12-3 or TRBV12-4; the table's D call TRBD1 went unverified against the DNA. The CDR3 region is 16 residues in length, termini included. The CDR3 region is CASSTRTYTSTDTQYL.

Of note for this clonotype: The junction departs from the called germline gene at one end, perhaps through a read error. The chain combines TRBV20-1 with TRBJ2-1; TRBD2 matches 9 bases. This CDR3 has 16 residues. The germline CDR1 and CDR2 sequences are DFQATT and SNEGSKA (reference sequence). The DNA for the CDR3 is TGCAGTGCTAACACTTTGAGCGGGGGGAACTACAAAGAGCAATTCTTC. This gives the protein CSANTLSGGNYKEQFF.

In the case of this clonotype: A read error may account for a junction end that differs from germline. The chain couples TRBV5-1 to TRBJ2-5; D is perhaps TRBD1 (6 bases). CDR1 and CDR2 (germline): SGHRS, YFSETQ. CDR3 size: 16 residues. CDR3 protein: CTSSLGARQIQEIQYF. CDR3 in DNA: TGCACCAGCAGCTTGGGGGCTCGTCAGATTCAAGAGATCCAGTACTTC.

The chain couples TRBV28 to TRBJ2-3; D perhaps matches TRBD2 (5 bases). The CDR3 covers 13 residues. Germline V gene lookup returns CDR1 MDHEN and CDR2 SYDVKM. The CDR3 reads CVISLSGPDTQYF. The DNA for the CDR3 is TGTGTCATCAGTTTAAGCGGACCAGATACGCAGTATTTT.

The V call is TRBV20-1, the J call TRBJ2-1, with TRBD1 matching over 8 bases. V gave up 7 bases and J gave up 5 bases; unmatched junction bases: 1. This CDR3 is built from 11 residues. Germline V gene sequence: CDR1 DFQATT, CDR2 SNEGSKA (reference sequence). The CDR3 spells CSGQGHNEQFF. DNA of the CDR3: TGCAGTGGACAGGGGCACAATGAGCAGTTCTTC.

About this clonotype: Compared with germline, one end of the junction differs, possibly owing to a read error. The chain links TRBV28 to TRBJ2-3; the D call may be TRBD1 or TRBD2 (5 bases each). The germline gives CDR1 MDHEN, CDR2 SYDVKM. The CDR3 runs to 13 residues. The CDR3 sequence: CVSSLSGQDTQYF. CDR3 nucleotides: TGTGTCAGCAGTTTAAGCGGACAAGATACGCAGTATTTT.

Worth noting for this clonotype: The CDR3 ends on some other residue instead of the conserved phenylalanine or tryptophan, so this is likely a read error. No DNA is shown, since the ends of the CDR3 on it are uncertain; the CDR3 is the one TCRdb lists. V usage is TRBV11-2 and J usage is TRBJ2-3; the listed D gene, TRBD2, was not tested against the DNA. The CDR3 length equals 17 residues, ends included. Per the germline V gene, CDR1 is SGHAT and CDR2 is FQNNGV. CDR3 region: CASSFSLAGGSTDTQCI.

A remark on this clonotype: One end of the junction does not line up with germline, which may come from a read error. The chain combines TRBV5-6 with TRBJ2-5, with unresolved D. Germline CDR1 SGHDT, CDR2 YYEEEE. The CDR3 is made up of 14 amino acids. CDR3 DNA: TGTGCCAGCAACTTGAGAGGTCAGAAAGAGACCCAGTACTTT. This encodes CASNLRGQKETQYF.

This clonotype was recorded a few times. This clone may be a read error of a much larger clone one base away. The chain employs TRBV29-1 and TRBJ2-2; maybe TRBD2 (6 bases). The CDR3 sequence is 12 residues long. Germline-derived CDR1 and CDR2 are SQVTM and ANQGSEA. CDR3 in DNA: TGCAGCGTTGAAGTCCCCGGCGGGGAGCTGCTTTTT. This sequence encodes CSVEVPGGELLF.

In regard to this clonotype: This likely comes from a read error, as the CDR3 has no conserved phenylalanine or tryptophan at its end. CDR3 DNA sequence: TGTGCTAGCAGCTTGCACAGGGGATGGGATCAGTTCTTA. Its translation is CASSLHRGWDQFL. The rearrangement joins TRBV11-1 to TRBJ2-1; 7 bases match TRBD1. The CDR3 is made up of 13 amino acids. Germline V gives CDR1 SGHAT, CDR2 FQDESV (reference sequence).

The V gene is TRBV12-3 or TRBV12-4, the J gene TRBJ2-7; D is perhaps TRBD1 (6 bases). The CDR3 totals 14 residues. This CDR3 reads CSIMKTGQVYEQYF. The CDR3 DNA sequence: TGTTCCATCATGAAGACAGGACAAGTCTACGAGCAGTACTTC.

Note on this clonotype: Because the CDR3 is missing its conserved closing phenylalanine or tryptophan, this is likely a read error. This sequence joins TRBV6-5 and TRBJ1-4; possible D gene TRBD1, 6 bases. Germline V gives CDR1 MNHEY, CDR2 SVGAGI. This CDR3 has 14 amino acids. The CDR3 loop is CASGYSWGQEKLFI. As DNA, the CDR3 is TGTGCCAGCGGTTACTCGTGGGGGCAGGAAAAACTGTTTATT.

To note about this clonotype: This may stem from a read error, because a much larger clone lies one nucleotide away. V is TRBV30 and J is TRBJ1-1; D gene ambiguous. The germline CDR1 and CDR2 sequences are GTSNPN and SVGIG (reference sequence). V shed 0 bases and J shed 1 base, with 6 bases lying between them. The CDR3 sequence is 13 residues long. CDR3 amino acids: CAWSVLRNTEAFF. The CDR3 bases are TGTGCCTGGAGTGTACTAAGGAACACTGAAGCTTTCTTT.

This clonotype was seen at least ten times. A much larger clone differs by one base, so this may be a read error. This rearrangement joins TRBV10-2 to TRBJ2-1, with D tentatively TRBD2 (6 bases). Trimming took off 0 bases at V and 2 bases at J, with 14 bases between the two ends. The germline gives CDR1 WSHSY, CDR2 SAAADI. The CDR3 consists of 17 residues. In DNA form, the CDR3 reads TGCGCCAGCAGTGAGTCAAGGGCTAGCGCGACCTACAATGAGCAGTTCTTC. This encodes CASSESRASATYNEQFF.

This clonotype was detected only a few times. This may come from a read error, since a much larger clone is one base off. The J gene is TRBJ2-7, the V gene TRBV7-9; no clear D. Trimming removed 5 bases from V and 4 bases from J, with 15 bases in between. Germline lookup yields CDR1 SEHNR and CDR2 FQNEAQ (reference sequence). This CDR3 has 14 amino acids. The DNA for the CDR3 is TGTGCCAGCAGCGGGATAGGTATAACATACGAGCAGTACTTC. Translation gives CASSGIGITYEQYF.

On this clonotype: At one end, the junction sequence differs from germline, possibly due to a read error. DNA of the CDR3: TGTGCCAGCAACTTAGTTGGGCGGATGGCCCAAGAGACCCAATACTTC. It codes for CASNLVGRMAQETQYF. The chain couples TRBV11-2 to TRBJ2-5; no firm D call. Germline CDR1 SGHAT, CDR2 FQNNGV. The CDR3 covers 16 residues.

As concerns this clonotype: A much larger clone is a single base away; this may be a read error. J is TRBJ2-6 and V is TRBV12-3 or TRBV12-4, with D possibly TRBD1 on 6 matching bases. The CDR3 loop spans 18 amino acids. The CDR3 nucleotides read TGTGCCAGCAGTTTAGTGGGGGCCGCAGACGCTGGGGTCAACGTCCTGACTTTC. It is translated as CASSLVGAADAGVNVLTF.

This clonotype was seen once. Since the CDR3 does not end with the conserved phenylalanine or tryptophan, this likely comes from a read error. Because the CDR3's place on the DNA is in doubt, the DNA is left out and the CDR3 is given as listed by TCRdb. J is TRBJ2-5 and V is TRBV11-2; the table's D call, TRBD1, was not checked against the DNA. The CDR3 is made up of 12 amino acids, end residues included. The germline V gene encodes CDR1 SGHAT and CDR2 FQNNGV. The CDR3 loop is CASGSQGETQYL.

The table lists this clonotype with a count of one. At one end the junction does not follow the germline gene, possibly because of a read error. The genes are TRBV4-1 and TRBJ2-1; 12 bases match TRBD2. This CDR3 spans 17 amino acids. Germline V lookup: CDR1 MGHRA, CDR2 YSYEKL. The CDR3 DNA sequence: TGCGCCAGCAGCCAAGATCGGGCTAGCGGGAGGGTAGGGGAGCAGTTATTC. This encodes CASSQDRASGRVGEQLF.

Concerning this clonotype itself: A junction boundary mismatches the germline segment, possibly from a read error. The gene calls are TRBV4-1 and TRBJ2-3; no clear D. This CDR3 spans 15 amino acids. Per germline, CDR1 MGHRA and CDR2 YSYEKL. This CDR3 is CVSSPIRSSTDTQYF. The CDR3 DNA follows: TGCGTCAGCAGCCCCATCCGGTCAAGCACAGATACGCAGTATTTT.

As regards this clonotype: This may stem from a read error, because a much larger clone lies one nucleotide away. This chain joins TRBV30 and TRBJ2-7; no clear D. Per germline, CDR1 GTSNPN and CDR2 SVGIG (reference sequence). The CDR3 covers 12 residues. CDR3 nucleotide sequence: TGTGCCCGGAGTACGGGTTCCTACGAGCAGTACTTC. Translating it yields CARSTGSYEQYF.

V gene TRBV4-1 combines with J gene TRBJ1-1; D uncertain. The CDR3 spans 16 residues. Trimming shortened V by 3 bases and J by 5 bases, and 19 bases separated the two germline ends. CDR1 and CDR2 (germline): MGHRA, YSYEKL. In DNA, the CDR3 is TGCGCCAGCAGCCACCCGTTGCTAAGGGCCGTAACTGAAGCTTTCTTT. Translating it yields CASSHPLLRAVTEAFF.